These T cell receptor beta chains were read from a single sample in a study of Graves' ophthalmopathy and Graves' hyperthyroidism. MiXCR, applied by TCRdb to the multiplex PCR reads, yields one record per CDR3 protein. Of 400,000 or so distinct CDR3 sequences in the sample, 15% were seen once. Sequencing used peripheral blood. The source of these receptors is a woman aged 18 to 35 with stable Graves' hyperthyroidism. The CDR3 runs from the conserved cysteine through the conserved F or W. Fields, in order: D gene, clone size, J gene, V gene, CDR3 protein, CDR3 DNA. A D gene is named only where the DNA matches it firmly. Some rows have no size entry. The others give once, few or many, or a class for an expanded clone.

>.|many|TRBJ2-7|TRBV12-3/TRBV12-4
CASSLNGYEQYF
TGTGCCAGCAGTTTGAACGGTTACGAGCAGTACTTC
>.|many|TRBJ2-5|TRBV12-3/TRBV12-4
CASSPEGGIGETQYF
TGTGCCAGCAGTCCCGAAGGGGGGATCGGGGAGACCCAGTACTTC
>TRBD1|many|TRBJ1-1|TRBV7-2
CASSRGTANGEAFF
TGTGCCAGCAGCCGGGGGACAGCTAACGGTGAAGCTTTCTTT
>.|.|TRBJ2-2|TRBV3-1
CASSRHPNTGELFF
TGTGCCAGCAGCCGTCACCCGAACACCGGGGAGCTGTTTTTT
>.|many|TRBJ2-7|TRBV5-1
CASSLRDNYEQYF
TGCGCCAGCAGCTTGCGGGACAACTACGAGCAGTACTTC
>TRBD1|many|TRBJ1-2|TRBV20-1
CSASPMGTGGDYYGYTF
TGCAGTGCTAGCCCAATGGGGACAGGGGGCGATTACTATGGCTACACCTTC
>.|many|TRBJ1-1|TRBV7-2
CASSFSGYTEAFF
TGTGCCAGCAGCTTTAGTGGGTACACTGAAGCTTTCTTT
>TRBD1|.|TRBJ1-1|TRBV6-5
CASSYCRGQGNTEALF
TGTGCCAGCAGTTACTGTAGGGGGCAGGGGAACACTGAAGCTTTGTTT
>.|many|TRBJ1-2|TRBV12-3/TRBV12-4
CASSYNPGQTVGDYTF
TGTGCCAGCAGCTACAACCCCGGACAGACGGTCGGGGACTACACCTTC
>.|many|TRBJ1-6|TRBV12-3/TRBV12-4
CASSAVGGLPLHF
TGTGCCAGCAGTGCTGTGGGGGGCCTACCCCTCCACTTT
>TRBD1|few|TRBJ1-3|TRBV11-2
CASSYIRGASGNTIYF
TGTGCCAGCAGCTACATCAGGGGGGCCTCTGGAAACACCATATATTTT
>.|many|TRBJ1-1|TRBV20-1
CSARGGSPNTEAFF
TGCAGTGCTAGGGGAGGGAGCCCGAACACTGAAGCTTTCTTT
>TRBD2|.|TRBJ2-7|TRBV7-8
CASSPSPGLAAYEQYF
TGTGCCAGCAGCCCCTCGCCGGGACTAGCGGCTTACGAGCAGTACTTC
>.|.|TRBJ1-2|TRBV18
CASSPKEGSYGYTF
TGTGCCAGCTCGCCGAAGGAGGGGTCCTATGGCTACACCTTC
>.|many|TRBJ2-2|TRBV12-3/TRBV12-4
CASIPGTSNTGELFF
TGTGCCAGCATTCCCGGGACATCGAACACCGGGGAGCTGTTTTTT
>TRBD2|.|TRBJ2-1|TRBV9
CASSVGLAGGGGYNEQFF
TGTGCCAGCAGCGTAGGACTAGCGGGGGGCGGAGGTTACAATGAGCAGTTCTTC
>.|many|TRBJ1-2|TRBV9
CASSVARGLNYGYTF
TGTGCCAGCAGCGTAGCTCGCGGTTTAAACTATGGCTACACCTTC
>TRBD1|.|TRBJ2-7|TRBV29-1
CSVEPGDRTGGRGAYEQYF
TGCAGCGTTGAACCAGGGGACCGGACAGGGGGCCGTGGGGCCTACGAGCAGTACTTC
>.|few|TRBJ1-1|TRBV18
CASSPFERPNTEAFF
TGTGCCAGCTCACCATTCGAGCGCCCTAACACTGAAGCTTTCTTT
>.|many|TRBJ1-6|TRBV6-2/TRBV6-3
CASRQSFNSPLHF
TGTGCCAGCAGACAGAGCTTTAATTCACCCCTCCACTTT
>.|.|TRBJ2-2|TRBV3-1
CASSQDLAGELFF
TGTGCCAGCAGCCAAGATCTCGCCGGGGAGCTGTTTTTT
>.|.|TRBJ1-1|TRBV20-1
CSAVDPGRLNTEAFF
TGCAGTGCTGTAGACCCTGGACGTCTGAACACTGAAGCTTTCTTT
>.|.|TRBJ1-6|TRBV5-6
CASSLTPWNSPLHF
TGTGCCAGCAGCTTAACTCCATGGAATTCACCCCTCCACTTT
>TRBD1|many|TRBJ1-2|TRBV19
CASSPSPGQGFEGYTF
TGTGCCAGTAGTCCCTCACCGGGACAGGGTTTCGAAGGCTACACCTTC
>.|many|TRBJ2-7|TRBV10-3
CAISESQGSYEQYF
TGTGCCATCAGTGAGTCGCAGGGATCCTACGAGCAGTACTTC
>TRBD2|.|TRBJ2-7|TRBV6-2/TRBV6-3
CASSYPGLLYEQYF
TGTGCCAGCAGTTACCCGGGACTACTCTACGAGCAGTACTTC